The 14 T cell receptor beta chains in this list originate from one sample, sequenced in a study of cytomegalovirus exposure and HLA in healthy donors. 13 Jbeta primers and 60 Vbeta primers were used for the PCR. Clones were sequenced by immunoSEQ multiplex PCR, and TCRdb holds only the in-frame ones, with some missing. The sample lists some 130,000 clones; roughly 60% were seen once. Sequenced material: PBMCs. All receptors come from a woman aged 35 to 49 in good health and CMV-seronegative.

This clone was detected only a few times. The chain is built from TRBV9 and TRBJ2-2; D is ambiguous. The CDR3 has 12 amino acids. V lost 0 bases and J 8 bases, leaving 5 bases between the germline ends. In germline, CDR1 is SGDLS, CDR2 YYNGEE. The CDR3: CASSVGGGELFF. CDR3 DNA sequence: TGTGCCAGCAGCGTAGGCGGAGGGGAGCTGTTTTTT.

This clone was seen more than once but under ten times. V is TRBV2 and J is TRBJ2-3; D is ambiguous. CDR1 SNHLY and CDR2 FYNNEI come from the germline V gene. This CDR3 is built from 13 residues. V was trimmed by 6 bases and J by 2 bases, leaving 9 bases between them. Here the CDR3 reads CASRSSFTDTQYF. The DNA for the CDR3 is TGTGCCAGCAGATCCAGTTTCACAGATACGCAGTATTTT. Full variable domain (rest looked up from reference TRBV2 and TRBJ2-3): EPEVTQTPSHQVTQMGQEVILRCVPISNHLYFYWYRQILGQKVEFLVSFYNNEISEKSEIFDDQFSVERPDGSNFTLKIRSTKLEDSAMYFCASRSSFTDTQYFGPGTRLTVL.

This chain connects TRBV28 to TRBJ1-2; perhaps TRBD1 as D (5 bases). Trimming took 2 bases from V and 5 from J, leaving 6 bases between them. Germline V gene sequence: CDR1 MDHEN, CDR2 SYDVKM. The CDR3 contains 12 residues. DNA for the CDR3: TGTGCCAGCAGTTTACGGGGGTATGGCTACACCTTC. This sequence encodes CASSLRGYGYTF.

This clone was detected only a few times. CDR3 in DNA: TGCGCCAGCAGCCAAGAAGGGCGGGGCGATTCACCCCTCCACTTT. This sequence encodes CASSQEGRGDSPLHF. The V call is TRBV4-3, the J call TRBJ1-6; weak D call: TRBD1 (5 bases). The CDR3 runs 15 residues. V was cut by 0 bases and J by 8 bases, with 11 bases left in between. Germline-derived CDR1 and CDR2 are LGHNA and YSLEER.

The chain recombines TRBV19 with TRBJ1-5; D is ambiguous. The V end lost 2 bases, the J end lost 4 bases, and 9 bases lay between the germline ends. CDR3 size: 14 residues. Germline assignment: CDR1 LNHDA and CDR2 SQIVND (reference sequence). CDR3 sequence reads: CASSIREANQPQHF. The CDR3 DNA reads as TGTGCCAGTAGTATAAGGGAGGCGAATCAGCCCCAGCATTTT.

Only a few counts were recorded for this clone. J is TRBJ1-2 and V is TRBV27, with TRBD1 matching over 9 bases. This CDR3 comprises 15 residues. Germline assignment: CDR1 MNHEY and CDR2 SMNVEV (reference sequence). V was clipped by 3 bases and J by 7 bases; unmatched bases: 9. CDR3 region: CASSFSGTGSTGYTF. The CDR3 region has the DNA TGTGCCAGCAGTTTCTCCGGGACAGGGAGTACTGGCTACACCTTC.

The sample holds many counts of this clone. The V gene is TRBV5-4, the J gene TRBJ1-6; 10 bases align to TRBD1. CDR3 length: 16 residues. The germline V gene encodes CDR1 SGHNT and CDR2 YYREEE (reference sequence). V gave up 4 bases and J gave up 0 bases; unmatched junction bases: 1. The CDR3 nucleotides are TGTGCCAGCAGCGGGGACAGGGGCTCCTATAATTCACCCCTCCACTTT. This sequence encodes CASSGDRGSYNSPLHF.

V usage is TRBV11-2 and J usage is TRBJ1-2; D gene ambiguous. V was shortened by 3 bases and J by 2 bases, with 7 bases between the two germline ends. This CDR3 has 13 amino acids. CDR1 and CDR2 (germline): SGHAT, FQNNGV. CDR3 in amino acids: CASSFGRNYGYTF. The DNA of the CDR3 is TGTGCCAGCAGCTTTGGCAGGAACTATGGCTACACCTTC.

This clone was counted a single time. Other DNA sequences in the same sample also yield this CDR3. The V and J genes are TRBV27 and TRBJ1-1; unclear D gene. Trimming took off 2 bases at V and 1 base at J, with 5 bases between the two ends. This CDR3 region has 13 residues. Germline V CDR1 and CDR2: MNHEY, SMNVEV (reference sequence). The CDR3 DNA follows: TGTGCCAGCAGTTTAGCCAGGAACACTGAAGCTTTCTTT. It specifies CASSLARNTEAFF.

This clone showed up just a few times. The chain uses TRBV5-1 and TRBJ1-6, with D possibly matching TRBD1 (5 bases). This CDR3 has 14 residues. The germline CDR1 and CDR2 sequences are SGHRS and YFSETQ. V shed 2 bases and J shed 3 bases, with 6 bases lying between them. As DNA, the CDR3 is TGCGCCAGCAGCTTCGACAGCTATAATTCACCCCTCCACTTT. Translation gives CASSFDSYNSPLHF.

This clone was seen more than once but under ten times. The CDR3 DNA follows: TGCAGCGTTGAACGCCCGGGTAGGGAGACCCAGTACTTC. Translated, it gives CSVERPGRETQYF. The gene calls are TRBV29-1 and TRBJ2-5, with unresolved D. Germline CDR1 SQVTM, CDR2 ANQGSEA. The CDR3 spans 13 residues. Trimming removed 2 bases at V and 5 bases at J, with 12 bases between.

This clone turned up a few times. V and J are TRBV30 and TRBJ2-1; D might be TRBD2 (5 bases). Trimming shortened V by 0 bases and J by 2 bases, and 11 bases separated the two germline ends. The CDR3 runs to 15 residues. The germline V gene encodes CDR1 GTSNPN and CDR2 SVGIG (reference sequence). As DNA, the CDR3 is TGTGCCTGGAGTGTACGTGGGAGAACCTACAATGAGCAGTTCTTC. Amino acids: CAWSVRGRTYNEQFF. Drawing the rest from reference TRBV30 and TRBJ2-1, the complete variable domain is SQTIHQWPATLVQPVGSPLSLECTVEGTSNPNLYWYRQAAGRGLQLLFYSVGIGQISSEVPQNLSASRPQDRQFILSSKKLLLSDSGFYLCAWSVRGRTYNEQFFGPGTRLTVL.

The chain carries TRBV7-9 and TRBJ1-3; tentative D call: TRBD1 (5 bases). The CDR3 totals 15 residues. Trimming removed 5 bases at V and 0 bases at J, with 11 bases between. CDR1 and CDR2 (germline): SEHNR, FQNEAQ (reference sequence). CDR3 coding DNA: TGTGCCAGCAGCCCCCAAGGGGCCTCTGGAAACACCATATATTTT. Its protein product is CASSPQGASGNTIYF.

The rearrangement links TRBV29-1 to TRBJ2-3; tentative D call: TRBD1 (5 bases). Trimming removed 0 bases at V and 2 bases at J, with 12 bases between. The length of the CDR3 is 15 residues. In germline, CDR1 is SQVTM, CDR2 ANQGSEA. The CDR3 here is CSVEDQVGLTDTQYF. CDR3 in DNA: TGCAGCGTTGAAGATCAAGTGGGGCTCACAGATACGCAGTATTTT.